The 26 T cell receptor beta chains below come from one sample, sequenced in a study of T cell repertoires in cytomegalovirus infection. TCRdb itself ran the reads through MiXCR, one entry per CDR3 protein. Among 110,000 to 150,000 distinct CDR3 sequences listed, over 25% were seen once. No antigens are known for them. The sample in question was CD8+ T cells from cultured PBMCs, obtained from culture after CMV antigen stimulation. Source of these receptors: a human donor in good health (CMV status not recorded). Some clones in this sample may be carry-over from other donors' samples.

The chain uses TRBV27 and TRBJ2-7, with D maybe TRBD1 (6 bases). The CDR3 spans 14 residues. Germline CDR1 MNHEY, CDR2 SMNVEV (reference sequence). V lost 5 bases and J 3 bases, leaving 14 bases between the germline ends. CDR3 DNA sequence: TGTGCCAGCAGTCCCCTAGACAGGATCTACGAGCAGTACTTC. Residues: CASSPLDRIYEQYF.

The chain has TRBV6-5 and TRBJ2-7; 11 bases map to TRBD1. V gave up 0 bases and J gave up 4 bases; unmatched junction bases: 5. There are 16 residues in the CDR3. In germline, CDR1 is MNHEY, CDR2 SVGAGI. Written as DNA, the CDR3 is TGTGCCAGCAGTTACTCTGCCGGGACAGGGGGTTACGAGCAGTACTTC. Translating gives CASSYSAGTGGYEQYF.

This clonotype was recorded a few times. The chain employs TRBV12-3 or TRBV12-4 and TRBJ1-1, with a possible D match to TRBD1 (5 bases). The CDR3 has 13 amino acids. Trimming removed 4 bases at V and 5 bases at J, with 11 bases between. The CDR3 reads CASSWGVTTEAFF. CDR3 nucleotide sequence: TGTGCCAGCAGTTGGGGGGTAACGACTGAAGCTTTCTTT.

CDR3: CASSGQTSGGEETQYF. The CDR3 DNA sequence: TGTGCCAGCAGCGGACAGACTAGCGGGGGTGAAGAGACCCAGTACTTC. The J gene is TRBJ2-5, the V gene TRBV7-6; TRBD2 aligns across 12 bases. Germline V gene sequence: CDR1 SGHVS, CDR2 FNYEAQ. The CDR3 spans 16 residues. V was pared by 5 bases and J by 3 bases, with 7 bases of the junction left unmatched. Filled out from reference TRBV7-6 and TRBJ2-5, the complete variable domain reads GAGVSQSPRYKVTKRGQDVALRCDPISGHVSLYWYRQALGQGPEFLTYFNYEAQQDKSGLPNDRFSAERPEGSISTLTIQRTEQRDSAMYRCASSGQTSGGEETQYFGPGTRLLVL.

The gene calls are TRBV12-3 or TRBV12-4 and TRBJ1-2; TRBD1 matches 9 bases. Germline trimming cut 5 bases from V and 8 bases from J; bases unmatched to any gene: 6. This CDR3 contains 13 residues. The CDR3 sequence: CASSRDRAGGYTF. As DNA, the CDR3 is TGTGCCAGCAGTAGGGACAGGGCGGGAGGCTACACCTTC.

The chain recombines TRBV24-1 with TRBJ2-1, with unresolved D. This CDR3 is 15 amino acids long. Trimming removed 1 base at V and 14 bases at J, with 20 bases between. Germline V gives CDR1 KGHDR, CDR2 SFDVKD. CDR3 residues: CATSDFQSGGVVKFF. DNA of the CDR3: TGTGCCACCAGTGATTTCCAGTCAGGTGGGGTGGTAAAGTTCTTC.

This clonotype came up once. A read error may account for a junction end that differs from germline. Here the CDR3 DNA reads TGTGCCAGCAGCTTACAAGCGGGGGGGTACAATGAGCAGTTGTTC. Amino acids: CASSLQAGGYNEQLF. The chain employs TRBV7-8 and TRBJ2-1, with 10 bases matching TRBD2. The CDR3 length is 15 residues. The germline V gene has CDR1 SGHVS and CDR2 FQNEAQ.

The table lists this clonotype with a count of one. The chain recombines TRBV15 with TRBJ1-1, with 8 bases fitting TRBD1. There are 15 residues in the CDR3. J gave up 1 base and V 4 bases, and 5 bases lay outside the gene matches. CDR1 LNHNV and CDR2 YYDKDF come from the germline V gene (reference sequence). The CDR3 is CATSKRQGRNTEAFF. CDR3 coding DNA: TGTGCCACCAGCAAACGACAGGGGAGGAACACTGAAGCTTTCTTT. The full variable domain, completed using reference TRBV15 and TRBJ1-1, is DAMVIQNPRYQVTQFGKPVTLSCSQTLNHNVMYWYQQKSSQAPKLLFHYYDKDFNNEADTPDNFQSRRPNTSFCFLDIRSPGLGDTAMYLCATSKRQGRNTEAFFGQGTRLTVV.

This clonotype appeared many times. The CDR3 DNA reads as TGTGCCAGCAGCTCGTCACTCATGAACACTGAAGCTTTCTTT. It translates to CASSSSLMNTEAFF. V and J are TRBV7-2 and TRBJ1-1; no clear D. The CDR3 totals 14 residues. In germline, CDR1 is SGHTA, CDR2 FQGNSA. V was pared by 4 bases and J by 0 bases, with 9 bases between.

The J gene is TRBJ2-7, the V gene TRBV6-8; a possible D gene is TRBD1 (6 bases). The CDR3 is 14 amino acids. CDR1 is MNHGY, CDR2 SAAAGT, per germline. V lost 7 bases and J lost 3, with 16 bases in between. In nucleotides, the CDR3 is TGTGCCAGCAAATTGACAGGAACATACTACGAGCAGTACTTC. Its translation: CASKLTGTYYEQYF.

The CDR3 protein is CASSSTSRTYNEQFF. CDR3 nucleotide sequence: TGTGCCAGCAGCTCGACTAGCCGAACCTACAATGAGCAGTTCTTC. V and J are TRBV6-6 and TRBJ2-1; 7 bases fit TRBD2. Germline V CDR1 and CDR2: MNHNY, SVGAGI (reference sequence). The trim removed 6 bases at V and 2 bases at J, leaving 7 bases unmatched. The CDR3 covers 15 residues.

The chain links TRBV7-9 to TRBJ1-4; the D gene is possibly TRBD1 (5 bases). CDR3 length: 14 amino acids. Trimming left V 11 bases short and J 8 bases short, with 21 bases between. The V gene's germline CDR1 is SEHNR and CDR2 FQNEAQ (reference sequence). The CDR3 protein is CAHSGGPGGEKLFF. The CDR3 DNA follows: TGTGCCCACAGCGGGGGACCGGGAGGCGAAAAACTGTTTTTT.

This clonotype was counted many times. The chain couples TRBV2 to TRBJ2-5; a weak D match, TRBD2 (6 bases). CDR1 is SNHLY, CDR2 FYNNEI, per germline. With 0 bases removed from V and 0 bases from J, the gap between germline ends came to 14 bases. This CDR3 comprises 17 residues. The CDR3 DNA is TGTGCCAGCAGTGAAGCGCTTGGCGGGGAAGACCAAGAGACCCAGTACTTC. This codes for CASSEALGGEDQETQYF.

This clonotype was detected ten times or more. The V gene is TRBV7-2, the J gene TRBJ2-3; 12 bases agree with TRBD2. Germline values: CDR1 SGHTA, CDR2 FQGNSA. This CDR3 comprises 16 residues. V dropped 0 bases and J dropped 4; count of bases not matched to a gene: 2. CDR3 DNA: TGTGCCAGCAGCTTAGCCGCTAGCGGGGGGGCAGATACGCAGTATTTT. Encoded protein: CASSLAASGGADTQYF. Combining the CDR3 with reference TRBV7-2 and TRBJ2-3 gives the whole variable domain GAGVSQSPSNKVTEKGKDVELRCDPISGHTALYWYRQSLGQGLEFLIYFQGNSAPDKSGLPSDRFSAERTGGSVSTLTIQRTQQEDSAVYLCASSLAASGGADTQYFGPGTRLTVL.

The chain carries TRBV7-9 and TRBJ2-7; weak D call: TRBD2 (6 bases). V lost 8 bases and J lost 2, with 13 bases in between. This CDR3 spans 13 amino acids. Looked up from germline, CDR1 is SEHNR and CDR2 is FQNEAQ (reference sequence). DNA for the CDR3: TGTGCCAGCCGCCCGGAGGGGACCTACGAGCAGTACTTC. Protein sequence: CASRPEGTYEQYF.

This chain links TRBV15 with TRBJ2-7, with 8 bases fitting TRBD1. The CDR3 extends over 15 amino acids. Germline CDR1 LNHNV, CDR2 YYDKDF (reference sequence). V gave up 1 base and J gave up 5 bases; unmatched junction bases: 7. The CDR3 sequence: CATSRGRTGINEQYF. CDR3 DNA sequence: TGTGCCACCAGCAGAGGTAGGACAGGGATCAACGAGCAGTACTTC.

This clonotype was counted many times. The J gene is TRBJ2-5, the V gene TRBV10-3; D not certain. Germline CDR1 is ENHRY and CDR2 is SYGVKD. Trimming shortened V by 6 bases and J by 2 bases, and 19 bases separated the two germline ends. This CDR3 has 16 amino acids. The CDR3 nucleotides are TGTGCCATCAGGCCCGGGCCCCCAAATGGGCAAGAGACCCAGTACTTC. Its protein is CAIRPGPPNGQETQYF.

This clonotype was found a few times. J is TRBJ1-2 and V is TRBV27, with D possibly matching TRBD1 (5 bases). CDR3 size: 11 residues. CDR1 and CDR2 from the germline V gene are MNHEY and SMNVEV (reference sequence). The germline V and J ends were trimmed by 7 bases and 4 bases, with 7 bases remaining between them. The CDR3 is CASKGTYGYTF. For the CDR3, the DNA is TGTGCCAGCAAGGGGACCTATGGCTACACCTTC.

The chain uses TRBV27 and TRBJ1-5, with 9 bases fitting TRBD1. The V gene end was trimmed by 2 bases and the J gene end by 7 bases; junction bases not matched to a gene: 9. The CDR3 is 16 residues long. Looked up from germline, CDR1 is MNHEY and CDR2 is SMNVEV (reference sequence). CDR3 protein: CASSLGMGQGMQPQHF. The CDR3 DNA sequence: TGTGCCAGCAGTTTAGGTATGGGACAGGGCATGCAGCCCCAGCATTTT.

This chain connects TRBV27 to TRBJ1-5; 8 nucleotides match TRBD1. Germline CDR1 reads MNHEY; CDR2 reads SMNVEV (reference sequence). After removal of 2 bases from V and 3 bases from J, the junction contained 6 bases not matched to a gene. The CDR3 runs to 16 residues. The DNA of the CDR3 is TGTGCCAGCAGTTTACGGGCAGGGGGCTACAATCAGCCCCAGCATTTT. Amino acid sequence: CASSLRAGGYNQPQHF.

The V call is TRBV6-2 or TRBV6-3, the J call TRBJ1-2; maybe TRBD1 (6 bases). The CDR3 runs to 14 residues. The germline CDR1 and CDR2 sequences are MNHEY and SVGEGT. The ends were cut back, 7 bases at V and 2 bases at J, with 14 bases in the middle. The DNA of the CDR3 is TGTGCCAGCAACCTTTCCAGGGGCAACTATGGCTACACCTTC. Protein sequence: CASNLSRGNYGYTF.

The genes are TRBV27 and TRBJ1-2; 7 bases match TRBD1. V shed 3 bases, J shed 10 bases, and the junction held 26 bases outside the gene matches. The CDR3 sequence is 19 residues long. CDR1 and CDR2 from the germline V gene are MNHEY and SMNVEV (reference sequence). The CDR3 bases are TGTGCCAGCAGTTTCTTGATGCAGGGGATGAGAGGGACAGAAATTGTCTACACCTTC. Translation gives CASSFLMQGMRGTEIVYTF.

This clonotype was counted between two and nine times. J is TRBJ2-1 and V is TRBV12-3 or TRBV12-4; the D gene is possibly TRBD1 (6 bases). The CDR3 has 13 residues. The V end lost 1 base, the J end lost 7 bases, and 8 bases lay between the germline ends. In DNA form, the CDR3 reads TGTGCCAGCAGTTTAGAGGACAGTAATGAGCAGTTCTTC. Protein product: CASSLEDSNEQFF.

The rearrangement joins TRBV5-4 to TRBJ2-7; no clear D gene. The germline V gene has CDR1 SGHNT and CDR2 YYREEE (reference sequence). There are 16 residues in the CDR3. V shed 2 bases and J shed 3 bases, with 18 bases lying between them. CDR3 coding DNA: TGTGCCAGCAGCTTCTTTGGTAGCCTACCCCGCTACGAGCAGTACTTC. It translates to CASSFFGSLPRYEQYF.

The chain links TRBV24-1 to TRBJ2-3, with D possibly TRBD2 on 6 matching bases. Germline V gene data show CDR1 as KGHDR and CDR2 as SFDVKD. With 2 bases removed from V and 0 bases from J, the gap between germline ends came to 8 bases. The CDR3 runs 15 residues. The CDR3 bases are TGTGCCACCAGTGATTGGAGGGACAGCACAGATACGCAGTATTTT. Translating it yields CATSDWRDSTDTQYF.

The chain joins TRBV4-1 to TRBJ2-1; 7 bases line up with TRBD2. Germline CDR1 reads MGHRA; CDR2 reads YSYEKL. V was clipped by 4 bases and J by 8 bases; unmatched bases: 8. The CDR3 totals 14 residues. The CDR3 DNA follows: TGCGCCAGCAGCCGACAAGCGGGGTACGATGAGCAGTTCTTC. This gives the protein CASSRQAGYDEQFF.